The rows below give T cell receptor beta chains drawn from one sample of a study of blood T cell repertoires in COVID-19. Method: immunoSEQ multiplex PCR; TCRdb's copy keeps in-frame clones and lacks some. The table records under 350,000 clones, approximately 84% of them present only once. Sequenced material: PBMCs or T cells enriched from blood (not recorded which). These receptors originate from a man younger than 45 who had recovered from COVID-19. Both conserved end residues are trimmed from each CDR3. The D gene is left open where the match is weak.

V,J,D,CDR3
TRBV4-1,TRBJ1-2,.,ASSPGDPHYGYT
TRBV30,TRBJ1-5,.,AWSGSGPQH
TRBV10-1,TRBJ1-4,.,ASSEFDRFATNEKLF
TRBV28,TRBJ1-1,.,ASIPRQGSNTEAF
TRBV27,TRBJ1-2,TRBD1,ASSRQGPGYGYT
TRBV5-6,TRBJ2-7,TRBD1,ASSLVGQVWKYEQY
TRBV27,TRBJ2-7,TRBD2,ASSPTSGRTYEQY
TRBV28,TRBJ1-3,.,ASSLLVPSSGNTIY
TRBV27,TRBJ1-6,.,ASSTWRDSPLH
TRBV14,TRBJ1-1,.,ASSQRPLGGSGTEAF
TRBV10-2,TRBJ2-7,TRBD2,ASSEGLAGNGYEQY
TRBV5-1,TRBJ2-7,.,ASSLVSGEGYEQY
TRBV11-2,TRBJ2-7,.,ASSRTGTNEQY
TRBV19,TRBJ2-1,TRBD2,ATGTSGSNEQF
TRBV7-9,TRBJ2-3,.,ASSLETETDTQY
TRBV7-9,TRBJ2-2,TRBD1,ASSSPGQGRPGELF
TRBV24-1,TRBJ1-5,.,ATSETGQAWDQPQH
TRBV11-2,TRBJ2-7,TRBD2,ASRPIGGDRSYEQY
TRBV12-3/TRBV12-4,TRBJ2-7,.,ASSSGQRYEQY
TRBV5-1,TRBJ2-5,TRBD1,ASSFQDREETQY
TRBV5-1,TRBJ2-1,TRBD1,ASSLAEDRAHNEQF
TRBV30,TRBJ2-5,.,AWSLRSGTQY
TRBV28,TRBJ1-5,.,ASRPATGNQPQH
TRBV6-5,TRBJ2-1,TRBD2,ASRGSSGIYNEQF
TRBV19,TRBJ2-7,.,ASSRSGAGDHEQY
TRBV3-1/TRBV3-2,TRBJ2-1,TRBD1,ASSWDRGSYNEQF
TRBV7-2,TRBJ1-2,.,ASSTIPGTGINGYT
TRBV5-4,TRBJ2-3,.,ASTFLGGGIEKDTQY
TRBV2,TRBJ2-2,.,ASGIGQGGTGELF
TRBV7-2,TRBJ2-7,TRBD1,ASSMDRRTYEQY
TRBV15,TRBJ1-2,.,ATSRERTVYGYT
TRBV6-1,TRBJ1-3,.,ASSESRDGNTIY
TRBV5-5,TRBJ2-7,TRBD1,ASSLPGQPGEQY
TRBV5-1,TRBJ2-2,.,ASSLVAGNTGELF
TRBV18,TRBJ2-1,TRBD2,ASSPVDGGNEQF
TRBV5-1,TRBJ2-7,.,ASSGGVSGLSYEQY
TRBV18,TRBJ1-1,TRBD1,ASSPYAGTENTEAF
TRBV11-2,TRBJ2-1,.,ASSLERGLYNEQF
TRBV28,TRBJ1-5,TRBD1,ASSMKTGTGKRLQPQH
TRBV5-1,TRBJ2-2,TRBD2,ASSAGTSIGELF
TRBV23-1,TRBJ2-3,TRBD2,ASSQFDCGRVVTDTQY
TRBV7-2,TRBJ1-2,TRBD1,ARVSHGQAYYGYT
TRBV2,TRBJ2-3,TRBD2,ASSEARGLAGGHKGQY
TRBV30,TRBJ2-3,TRBD2,AWSSGLAGSTDTQY
TRBV3-1/TRBV3-2,TRBJ2-1,TRBD1,ASRQDRGTYNEQF
TRBV6-1,TRBJ1-1,.,ASSERITGWGTEAF
TRBV6-5,TRBJ2-5,.,ASRGGIETQY
TRBV27,TRBJ2-2,TRBD1,ASRIDRGQSGELF
TRBV7-9,TRBJ2-7,.,ASSYDRSSYEQY
TRBV6-6,TRBJ2-5,.,ASRPPRGNQETQY
TRBV7-9,TRBJ1-1,TRBD1,ASRHQGGTEAF